These 27 T cell receptor beta chains were sequenced from one sample in a study of circulating and synovial CD4+ cells in juvenile arthritis. Profiling relied on immunoSEQ multiplex PCR, and the TCRdb table lists in-frame clones only, not all of them. The sample contains about 3,600 clones, 81% of which appear only once. The source material was CD4+ T cells from synovial fluid. Receptors originate from a human donor with juvenile idiopathic arthritis.

The rearrangement joins TRBV2 to TRBJ1-2, with 7 bases aligning to TRBD1. CDR1 is SNHLY, CDR2 FYNNEI, per germline. V lost 4 bases, J lost 5 bases, and 7 bases stayed unmatched. The CDR3 has 14 residues. CDR3 DNA: TGTGCCAGCAGTGCGACAGGGACGAGGTATGGCTACACCTTC. As protein: CASSATGTRYGYTF.

The CDR3 here is CASSPGTGGQTQYF. The CDR3 DNA sequence: TGTGCCAGCAGCCCCGGGACAGGGGGGCAGACCCAGTACTTC. The chain is built from TRBV7-8 and TRBJ2-5; TRBD1 aligns across 11 bases. With V trimmed by 5 bases and J by 6 bases, 5 bases remained unmatched. From germline, CDR1 is SGHVS and CDR2 FQNEAQ. The CDR3 has 14 amino acids.

The rearrangement links TRBV30 to TRBJ1-4, with D possibly being TRBD1 (5 bases). This CDR3 has 16 residues. V lost 1 base and J lost 1, with 13 bases in between. Germline V lookup: CDR1 GTSNPN, CDR2 SVGIG (reference sequence). CDR3 DNA sequence: TGTGCCTGGAGTGGAGCCAGGGTGAGAACTAATGAAAAACTGTTTTTT. Protein sequence: CAWSGARVRTNEKLFF.

The CDR3 DNA sequence: TGTGCCAGCTCCCTCGGACTAGCGGGAGTAGGGAATGAGCAGTTCTTC. It codes for CASSLGLAGVGNEQFF. The chain couples TRBV18 to TRBJ2-1; 13 bases align to TRBD2. The germline V gene has CDR1 KGHSH and CDR2 LQKENI. V gave up 6 bases and J gave up 7 bases; unmatched junction bases: 9. The CDR3 extends over 16 amino acids.

The chain has TRBV7-9 and TRBJ1-1; 8 bases align to TRBD1. Germline assignment: CDR1 SEHNR and CDR2 FQNEAQ (reference sequence). CDR3 size: 14 residues. V shed 5 bases, J shed 5 bases, and the junction held 7 bases outside the gene matches. The CDR3 loop is CASSITGGGTEAFF. The CDR3 nucleotides are TGTGCCAGCAGCATTACAGGGGGAGGGACTGAAGCTTTCTTT.

The chain has TRBV5-6 and TRBJ1-2; 9 bases fit TRBD1. V shed 7 bases and J 4 bases; nucleotides not matched to a gene: 11. CDR1 is SGHDT, CDR2 YYEEEE, per germline. This CDR3 comprises 15 residues. The CDR3 is CASGRGTGFFYGYTF. CDR3 coding DNA: TGTGCCAGCGGGCGTGGGACAGGGTTTTTCTATGGCTACACCTTC.

The chain couples TRBV30 to TRBJ2-3, with TRBD1 matching 9 bases. The CDR3 contains 15 residues. Per the germline V gene, CDR1 is GTSNPN and CDR2 is SVGIG (reference sequence). With 2 bases clipped from V and 9 bases from J, the junction kept 12 bases outside the gene matches. The CDR3 is CAWSKGQGIRQTQYF. In DNA, the CDR3 is TGTGCCTGGAGTAAGGGACAGGGTATCCGGCAGACGCAGTATTTT.

The chain joins TRBV6-1 to TRBJ2-5; 9 bases fit TRBD2. Unmatched junction bases numbered 24, after V lost 2 bases and J lost 11 bases. CDR1 is MNHNS, CDR2 SASEGT, per germline. This CDR3 has 19 residues. This CDR3 is CASSEWGISGSLPIKEQYF. For the CDR3, the DNA is TGTGCCAGCAGTGAATGGGGGATTAGCGGGAGTCTCCCAATTAAAGAGCAGTACTTC.

V and J are TRBV5-6 and TRBJ1-1; tentative D call: TRBD1 (6 bases). In germline, CDR1 is SGHDT, CDR2 YYEEEE. The germline V and J ends were trimmed by 2 bases and 4 bases, with 9 bases remaining between them. This CDR3 has 13 amino acids. CDR3 amino acids: CASSFRGGTEAFF. As DNA, the CDR3 is TGTGCCAGCAGCTTCAGGGGTGGCACTGAAGCTTTCTTT.

This clone was counted once. The rearrangement uses TRBV10-3 and TRBJ2-3, with 11 positions matching TRBD1. The CDR3 length is 16 residues. The V and J ends lost 3 bases and 2 bases, in that order; junction bases with no gene match: 4. Germline lookup yields CDR1 ENHRY and CDR2 SYGVKD. In nucleotides, the CDR3 is TGTGCCATCAGTGACCCTGGACAGGGGGCCACAGATACGCAGTATTTT. Encoded protein: CAISDPGQGATDTQYF.

This clone was seen only a few times. This rearrangement joins TRBV6-1 to TRBJ2-7; 13 nucleotides agree with TRBD2. The V and J ends lost 5 bases and 3 bases, in that order; junction bases with no gene match: 4. CDR1 is MNHNS, CDR2 SASEGT, per germline. The CDR3 is 15 residues long. The DNA of the CDR3 is TGTGCCAGCAGTCAACTAGCGGGGGGGCTCTACGAGCAGTACTTC. It is translated as CASSQLAGGLYEQYF.

The chain joins TRBV6-6 to TRBJ2-5, with 10 positions matching TRBD2. Germline V gives CDR1 MNHNY, CDR2 SVGAGI (reference sequence). The CDR3 is made up of 15 amino acids. The J segment lost 1 base and the V segment lost 7 bases, leaving 6 bases of the junction unmatched. DNA of the CDR3: TGTGCCAGCACCAGGGCTAGCGGGGGCCAAGAGACCCAGTACTTC. Translating it yields CASTRASGGQETQYF.

With respect to this clone: The junction differs from germline at one of its ends, possibly a read error. V and J are TRBV9 and TRBJ1-6; 7 bases are shared with TRBD1. Germline V gives CDR1 SGDLS, CDR2 YYNGEE. The CDR3 runs 14 residues. CDR3 sequence (DNA): TGTGCCAGCAGCGTACGACAGGGAAATTCCCCCCTCCACTTT. It codes for CASSVRQGNSPLHF. The full variable domain, with the rest looked up from reference TRBV9 and TRBJ1-6, is DSGVTQTPKHLITATGQRVTLRCSPRSGDLSVYWYQQSLDQGLQFLIQYYNGEERAKGNILERFSAQQFPDLHSELNLSSLELGDSALYFCASSVRQGNSPLHFGNGTRLTVT.

This clone has just a few counts. The chain couples TRBV4-1 to TRBJ1-2, with 11 bases aligning to TRBD1. Germline CDR1 MGHRA, CDR2 YSYEKL. After removal of 6 bases from V and 5 bases from J, the junction contained 5 bases not matched to a gene. The CDR3 is 14 amino acids. CDR3: CASRGQGAPYGYTF. CDR3 DNA: TGCGCCAGCAGAGGACAGGGGGCCCCGTATGGCTACACCTTC.

The CDR3 DNA reads as TGTGCCAGCAGCTTTGACAGGGGCTATGGCTACACCTTC. Translation gives CASSFDRGYGYTF. V gene TRBV25-1 combines with J gene TRBJ1-2, with TRBD1 identical over 8 bases. V was clipped by 6 bases and J by 4 bases; unmatched bases: 4. This CDR3 has 13 residues. In germline, CDR1 is MGHDK, CDR2 SYGVNS.

The CDR3 here is CASSRFLGGLAEYNEQFF. In nucleotides, the CDR3 is TGCGCCAGCAGCCGCTTTCTAGGGGGGCTAGCGGAATACAATGAGCAGTTCTTC. V gene TRBV4-1 combines with J gene TRBJ2-1; D may be TRBD2 (7 bases). V was clipped by 4 bases and J by 4 bases, with 23 bases between them. The CDR3 extends over 18 amino acids. Germline CDR1 MGHRA, CDR2 YSYEKL.

The chain combines TRBV7-2 with TRBJ2-3, with TRBD2 matching 8 bases. Trimming took 3 bases from V and 1 from J; bases not matched to a gene: 3. Germline V gene sequence: CDR1 SGHTA, CDR2 FQGNSA. The CDR3 has 15 residues. CDR3 sequence reads: CASSFGGGRTDTQYF. Written as DNA, the CDR3 is TGTGCCAGCAGCTTCGGGGGGGGACGCACAGATACGCAGTATTTT. The full variable domain, its missing parts supplied by reference TRBV7-2 and TRBJ2-3, is GAGVSQSPSNKVTEKGKDVELRCDPISGHTALYWYRQSLGQGLEFLIYFQGNSAPDKSGLPSDRFSAERTGGSVSTLTIQRTQQEDSAVYLCASSFGGGRTDTQYFGPGTRLTVL.

This chain links TRBV28 with TRBJ1-1; 8 bases map to TRBD1. V lost 6 bases, J lost 7 bases, and 16 bases stayed unmatched. The CDR3 spans 16 residues. Looked up from germline, CDR1 is MDHEN and CDR2 is SYDVKM. The CDR3 is CASSTIWDRFFSEAFF. The DNA for the CDR3 is TGTGCCAGCAGCACGATTTGGGACAGGTTTTTTAGTGAAGCTTTCTTT.

The rearrangement uses TRBV28 and TRBJ2-7; 8 nucleotides agree with TRBD2. This CDR3 contains 15 residues. Per the germline V gene, CDR1 is MDHEN and CDR2 is SYDVKM. V dropped 1 base and J dropped 4; count of bases not matched to a gene: 6. CDR3 amino acids: CASSLSSGGRYEQYF. CDR3 nucleotide sequence: TGTGCCAGCAGTTTATCTTCGGGAGGGCGATACGAGCAGTACTTC.

With regard to this clone: Lacking the conserved final phenylalanine or tryptophan, this CDR3 likely reflects a read error. The DNA is omitted, as the CDR3 cannot be located on it reliably, and the CDR3 follows TCRdb's listing. This chain connects TRBV29-1 to TRBJ1-2; TRBD1 is taken as the D call from the table, unchecked against the DNA. The CDR3 spans 8 residues, counting both ends. Germline assignment: CDR1 SQVTM and CDR2 ANQGSEA. CDR3 amino acids: CSVDQGPQ.

The chain recombines TRBV6-9 with TRBJ2-7; 7 bases are shared with TRBD1. Germline-derived CDR1 and CDR2 are MNHGY and SVAAGI. Trimming removed 10 bases from V and 2 bases from J; junction bases left unmatched: 8. This CDR3 contains 13 residues. This CDR3 reads CANVGTEPYEQYF. The CDR3 DNA follows: TGTGCCAACGTGGGGACAGAACCCTACGAGCAGTACTTC.

The chain recombines TRBV7-8 with TRBJ1-1, with no clear D. V lost 1 base, J lost 1 base, and 16 bases lay in between. CDR3 length: 17 residues. In germline, CDR1 is SGHVS, CDR2 FQNEAQ. This CDR3 is CASSLGPPGYGNTEAFF. For the CDR3, the DNA is TGTGCCAGCAGCTTAGGCCCCCCCGGGTACGGGAACACTGAAGCTTTCTTT. Filled out from reference TRBV7-8 and TRBJ1-1, the complete variable domain reads GAGVSQSPRYKVAKRGQDVALRCDPISGHVSLFWYQQALGQGPEFLTYFQNEAQLDKSGLPSDRFFAERPEGSVSTLKIQRTQQEDSAVYLCASSLGPPGYGNTEAFFGQGTRLTVV.

A remark on this clone: In the same sample, other DNA sequences code for this CDR3. The chain recombines TRBV6-5 with TRBJ1-6; tentatively, D is TRBD1 (5 bases). CDR1 and CDR2 from the germline V gene are MNHEY and SVGAGI. The V end was cut by 2 bases, the J end by 8 bases, with 10 bases between. This CDR3 region has 14 residues. CDR3 DNA sequence: TGTGCCAGCAGTTACAACCAGGGATATTCACCCCTCCACTTT. This sequence encodes CASSYNQGYSPLHF.

The J gene is TRBJ1-4, the V gene TRBV25-1, with 9 bases fitting TRBD1. Looked up from germline, CDR1 is MGHDK and CDR2 is SYGVNS. The CDR3 sequence is 18 residues long. After removal of 5 bases from V and 7 bases from J, the junction contained 17 bases not matched to a gene. As DNA, the CDR3 is TGTGCCAGCAGTAGGTTACGGGACAGGGTTTTAAAAGGTGAAAAACTGTTTTTT. Protein sequence: CASSRLRDRVLKGEKLFF.

Comment on this clone: Germline and junction disagree at one end, which may indicate a read error. Other DNA sequences within the sample encode an identical CDR3. The chain couples TRBV30 to TRBJ1-6; 9 bases align to TRBD1. Germline V gene data show CDR1 as GTSNPN and CDR2 as SVGIG (reference sequence). This CDR3 spans 15 amino acids. CDR3 amino acids: CAWSALGQGNSPLHF. The CDR3 coding sequence is TGTGCCTGGAGTGCCCTGGGACAGGGTAATTCCCCCCTCCACTTT.

The chain employs TRBV6-5 and TRBJ2-7, with 11 bases aligning to TRBD2. This CDR3 has 15 residues. V lost 0 bases, J lost 2 bases, and 0 bases stayed unmatched. Germline CDR1 MNHEY, CDR2 SVGAGI. The chain's CDR3 is CASSYSSGGAYEQYF. As DNA, the CDR3 is TGTGCCAGCAGTTACTCTAGCGGGGGGGCCTACGAGCAGTACTTC.

This clone was detected once. The CDR3 DNA sequence: TGTGCCTTGACAGGGGCTGGAGCTTTCTTT. This encodes CALTGAGAFF. This sequence joins TRBV7-9 and TRBJ1-1; 8 bases fit TRBD1. Per germline, CDR1 SEHNR and CDR2 FQNEAQ (reference sequence). V was clipped by 11 bases and J by 10 bases; unmatched bases: 6. This CDR3 contains 10 residues.